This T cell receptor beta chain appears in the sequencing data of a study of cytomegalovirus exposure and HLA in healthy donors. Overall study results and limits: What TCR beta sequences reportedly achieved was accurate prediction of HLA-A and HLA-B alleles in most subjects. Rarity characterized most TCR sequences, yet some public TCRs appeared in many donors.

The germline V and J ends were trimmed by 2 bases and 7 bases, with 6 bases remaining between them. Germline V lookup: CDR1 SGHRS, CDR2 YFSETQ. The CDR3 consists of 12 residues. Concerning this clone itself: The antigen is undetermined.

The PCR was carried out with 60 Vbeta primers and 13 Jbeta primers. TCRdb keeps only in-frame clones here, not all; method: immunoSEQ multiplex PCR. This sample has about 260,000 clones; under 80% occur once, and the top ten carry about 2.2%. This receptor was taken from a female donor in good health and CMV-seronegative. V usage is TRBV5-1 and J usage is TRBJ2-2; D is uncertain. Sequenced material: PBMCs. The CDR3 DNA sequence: TGCGCCAGCAGCTTCGTGTACGGGGAGCTGTTTTTT. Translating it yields CASSFVYGELFF.